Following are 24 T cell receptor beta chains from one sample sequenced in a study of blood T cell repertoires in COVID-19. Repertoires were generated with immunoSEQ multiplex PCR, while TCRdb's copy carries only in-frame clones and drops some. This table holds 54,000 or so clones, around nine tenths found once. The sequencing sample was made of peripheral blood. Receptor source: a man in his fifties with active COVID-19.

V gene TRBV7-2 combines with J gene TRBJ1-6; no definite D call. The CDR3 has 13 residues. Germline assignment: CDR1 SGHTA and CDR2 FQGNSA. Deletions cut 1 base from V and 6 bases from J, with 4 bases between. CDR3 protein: CASSLDSNSPLHF. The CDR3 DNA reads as TGTGCCAGCAGCTTAGACAGTAATTCACCCCTCCACTTT. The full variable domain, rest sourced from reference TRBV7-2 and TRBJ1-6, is GAGVSQSPSNKVTEKGKDVELRCDPISGHTALYWYRQSLGQGLEFLIYFQGNSAPDKSGLPSDRFSAERTGGSVSTLTIQRTQQEDSAVYLCASSLDSNSPLHFGNGTRLTVT.

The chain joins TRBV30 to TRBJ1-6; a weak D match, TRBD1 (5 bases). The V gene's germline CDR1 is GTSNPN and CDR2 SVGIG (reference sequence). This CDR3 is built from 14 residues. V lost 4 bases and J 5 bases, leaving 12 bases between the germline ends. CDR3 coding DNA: TGTGCCTGGACCGGGGGTCGACATAATTCACCCCTCCACTTT. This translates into CAWTGGRHNSPLHF.

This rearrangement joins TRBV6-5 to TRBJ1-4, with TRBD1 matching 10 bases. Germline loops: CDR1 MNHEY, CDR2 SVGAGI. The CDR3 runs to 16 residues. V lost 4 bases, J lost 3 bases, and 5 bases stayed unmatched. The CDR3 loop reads CASSSRQGAANEKLFF. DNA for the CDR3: TGTGCCAGCAGTTCCCGACAGGGGGCGGCTAATGAAAAACTGTTTTTT.

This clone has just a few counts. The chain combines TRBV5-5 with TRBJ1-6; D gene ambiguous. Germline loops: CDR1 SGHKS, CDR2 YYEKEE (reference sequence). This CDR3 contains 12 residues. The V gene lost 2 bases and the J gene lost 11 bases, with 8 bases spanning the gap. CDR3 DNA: TGTGCCAGCAGCTTCGAGGGTACACCCCTCCACTTT. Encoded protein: CASSFEGTPLHF.

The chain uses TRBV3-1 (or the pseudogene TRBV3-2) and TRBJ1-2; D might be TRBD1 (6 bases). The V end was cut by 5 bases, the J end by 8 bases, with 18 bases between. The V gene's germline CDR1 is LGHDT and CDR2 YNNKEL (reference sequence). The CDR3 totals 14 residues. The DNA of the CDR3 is TGTGCCAGCAGCGGACTCGGACAGCCCGAGGGCTACACCTTC. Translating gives CASSGLGQPEGYTF.

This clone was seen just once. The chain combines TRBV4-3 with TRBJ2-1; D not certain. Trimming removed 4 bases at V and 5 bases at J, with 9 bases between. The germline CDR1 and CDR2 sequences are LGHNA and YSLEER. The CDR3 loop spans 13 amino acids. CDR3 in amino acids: CASSLYRNNEQFF. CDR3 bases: TGCGCCAGCAGCCTTTACAGAAACAATGAGCAGTTCTTC.

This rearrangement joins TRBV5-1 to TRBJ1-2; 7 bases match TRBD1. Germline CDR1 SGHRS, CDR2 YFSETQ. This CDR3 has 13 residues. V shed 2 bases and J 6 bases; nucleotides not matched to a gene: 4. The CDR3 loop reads CASSFDRVDGYTF. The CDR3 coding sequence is TGCGCCAGCAGCTTCGACAGGGTGGATGGCTACACCTTC. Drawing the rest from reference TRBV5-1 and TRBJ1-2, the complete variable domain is KAGVTQTPRYLIKTRGQQVTLSCSPISGHRSVSWYQQTPGQGLQFLFEYFSETQRNKGNFPGRFSGRQFSNSRSEMNVSTLELGDSALYLCASSFDRVDGYTFGSGTRLTVV.

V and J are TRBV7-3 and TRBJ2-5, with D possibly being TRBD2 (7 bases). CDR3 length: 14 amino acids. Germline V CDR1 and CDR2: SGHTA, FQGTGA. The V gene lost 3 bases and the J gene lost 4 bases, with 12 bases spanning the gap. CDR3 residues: CASSLGGGAETQYF. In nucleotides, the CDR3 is TGTGCCAGCAGCTTGGGCGGGGGCGCAGAGACCCAGTACTTC.

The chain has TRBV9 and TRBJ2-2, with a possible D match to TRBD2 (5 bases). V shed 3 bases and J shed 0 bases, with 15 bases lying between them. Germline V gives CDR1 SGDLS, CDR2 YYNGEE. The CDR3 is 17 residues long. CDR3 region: CASSARGIAANTGELFF. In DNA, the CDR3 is TGTGCCAGCAGCGCCCGAGGGATCGCGGCGAACACCGGGGAGCTGTTTTTT.

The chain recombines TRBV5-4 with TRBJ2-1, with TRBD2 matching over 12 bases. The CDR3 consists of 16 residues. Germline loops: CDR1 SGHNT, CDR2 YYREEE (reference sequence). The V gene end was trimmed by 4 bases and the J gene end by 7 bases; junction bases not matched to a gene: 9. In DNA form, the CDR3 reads TGTGCCAGCAGCCTCCGACTAGCGGGAGAAGGGAATGAGCAGTTCTTC. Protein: CASSLRLAGEGNEQFF.

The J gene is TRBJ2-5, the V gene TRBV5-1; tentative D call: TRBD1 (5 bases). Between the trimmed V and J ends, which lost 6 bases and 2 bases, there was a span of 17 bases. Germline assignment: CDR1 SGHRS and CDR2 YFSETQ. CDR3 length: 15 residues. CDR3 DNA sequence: TGCGCCAGCACCGTCTCGAGTGGGGCTCAAGAGACCCAGTACTTC. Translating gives CASTVSSGAQETQYF.

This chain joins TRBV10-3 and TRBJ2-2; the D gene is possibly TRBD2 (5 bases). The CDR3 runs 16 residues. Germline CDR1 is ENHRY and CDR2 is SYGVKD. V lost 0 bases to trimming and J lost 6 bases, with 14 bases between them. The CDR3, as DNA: TGTGCCATCAGTGAGTCGAGGGCAGGATCAGCCGGGGAGCTGTTTTTT. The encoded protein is CAISESRAGSAGELFF.

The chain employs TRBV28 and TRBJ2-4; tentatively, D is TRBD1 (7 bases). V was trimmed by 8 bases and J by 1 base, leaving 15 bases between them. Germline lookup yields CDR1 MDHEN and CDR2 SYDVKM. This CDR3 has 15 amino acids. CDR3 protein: CASGGGGPAKNIQYF. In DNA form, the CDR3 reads TGTGCCAGCGGAGGAGGGGGCCCGGCCAAAAACATTCAGTACTTC.

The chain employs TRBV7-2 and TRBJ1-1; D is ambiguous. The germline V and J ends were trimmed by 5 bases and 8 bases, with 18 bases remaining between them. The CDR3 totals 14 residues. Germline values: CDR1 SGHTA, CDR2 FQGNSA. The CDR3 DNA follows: TGTGCCAGCAGCCCCGCCGGGTCCTATAGGGAAGCTTTCTTT. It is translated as CASSPAGSYREAFF.

The CDR3 here is CASSAGTGGLVNTEAFF. The CDR3 DNA sequence: TGCGCCAGCAGCGCCGGGACAGGGGGCTTAGTTAACACTGAAGCTTTCTTT. The V and J genes are TRBV5-1 and TRBJ1-1; 12 bases are shared with TRBD1. The CDR3 length is 17 residues. V lost 4 bases to trimming and J lost 2 bases; unmatched junction nucleotides: 9. The germline CDR1 and CDR2 sequences are SGHRS and YFSETQ.

CDR3 nucleotides: TGTGCCAGCAGCTCGGAGGCAGTTAGGGAGACCCAGTACTTC. The encoded protein is CASSSEAVRETQYF. V is TRBV28 and J is TRBJ2-5; the D gene is possibly TRBD2 (5 bases). The CDR3 has 14 residues. Germline-derived CDR1 and CDR2 are MDHEN and SYDVKM. Trimming cost V 6 bases and J 5 bases, with 16 bases left between them.

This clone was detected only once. The DNA for the CDR3 is TGTGCCAGCAGTCCTGGAGGGACAGCGAATGAAAAACTGTTTTTT. Residues: CASSPGGTANEKLFF. This chain connects TRBV28 to TRBJ1-4, with TRBD1 matching 7 bases. V dropped 5 bases and J dropped 5; count of bases not matched to a gene: 8. Germline lookup yields CDR1 MDHEN and CDR2 SYDVKM. This CDR3 is built from 15 residues.

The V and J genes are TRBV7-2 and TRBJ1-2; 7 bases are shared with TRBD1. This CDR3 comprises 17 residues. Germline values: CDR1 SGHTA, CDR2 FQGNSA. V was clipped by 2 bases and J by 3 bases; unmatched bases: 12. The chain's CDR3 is CASSLRGPSDMDYGYTF. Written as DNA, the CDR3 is TGTGCCAGCAGCTTAAGGGGGCCATCTGATATGGACTATGGCTACACCTTC.

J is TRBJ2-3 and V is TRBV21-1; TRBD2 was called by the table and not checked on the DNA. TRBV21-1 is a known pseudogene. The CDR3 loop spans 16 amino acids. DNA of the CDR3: TGTGCCACCAGCCCGGGACTAGCGGGAAGCGGAGATACGCAGTATTTT. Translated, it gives CATSPGLAGSGDTQYF.

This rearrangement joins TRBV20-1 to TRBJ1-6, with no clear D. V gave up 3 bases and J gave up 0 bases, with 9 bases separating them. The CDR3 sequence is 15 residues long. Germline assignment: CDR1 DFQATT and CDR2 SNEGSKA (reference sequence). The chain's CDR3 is CSASGWSSYNSPLHF. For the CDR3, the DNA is TGCAGTGCTAGTGGTTGGAGCTCCTATAATTCACCCCTCCACTTT.

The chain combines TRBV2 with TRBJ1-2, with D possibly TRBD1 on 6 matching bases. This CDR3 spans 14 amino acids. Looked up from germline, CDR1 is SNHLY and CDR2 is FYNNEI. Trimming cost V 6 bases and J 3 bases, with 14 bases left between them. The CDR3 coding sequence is TGTGCCAGCAGGCGGGCAGGACAGTACTATGGCTACACCTTC. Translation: CASRRAGQYYGYTF.

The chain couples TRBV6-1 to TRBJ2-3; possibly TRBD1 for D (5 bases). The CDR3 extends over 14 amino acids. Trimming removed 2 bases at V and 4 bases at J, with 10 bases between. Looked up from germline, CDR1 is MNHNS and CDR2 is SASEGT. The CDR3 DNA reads TGTGCCAGCAGTGAATGGGGCTGGGCAGATACGCAGTATTTT. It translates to CASSEWGWADTQYF.

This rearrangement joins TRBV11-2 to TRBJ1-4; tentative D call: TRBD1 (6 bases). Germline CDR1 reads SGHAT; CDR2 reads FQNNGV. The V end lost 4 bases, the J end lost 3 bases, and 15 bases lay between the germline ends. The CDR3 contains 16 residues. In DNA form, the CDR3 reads TGTGCCAGCAGCTGGGGGGGGCTGGGGGCTAATGAAAAACTGTTTTTT. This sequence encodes CASSWGGLGANEKLFF.

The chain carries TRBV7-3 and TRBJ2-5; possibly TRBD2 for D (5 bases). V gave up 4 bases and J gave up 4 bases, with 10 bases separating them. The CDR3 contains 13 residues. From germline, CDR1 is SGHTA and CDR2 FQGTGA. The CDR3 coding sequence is TGTGCCAGCAGCTCGTTCCGGGGAGAGACCCAGTACTTC. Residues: CASSSFRGETQYF.